This is a list of T cell receptor beta chains from one sample in a study of molecular identifiers for immune sequencing clone quantification. A single record per CDR3 protein comes from TCRdb applying MiXCR to the PCR reads. The data show about half a million distinct CDR3 sequences, about 22% seen once. Input material: naive CD8+ T cells from blood, with Jurkat cell RNA spiked in. Source of these receptors: a human donor in good health. Some libraries in this study had Jurkat cell RNA spiked in. CDR3s include the opening cysteine and the closing phenylalanine or tryptophan. The D gene is left open where the match is weak. Expanded clones are given a class, and other clones once, few, many or no size at all.

J gene	CDR3 length	clone size	V gene	D gene	CDR3 protein	CDR3 DNA
TRBJ1-1	14	few	TRBV6-2/TRBV6-3	NA	CASSYSFGQTEAFF	TGTGCCAGCAGTTACTCGTTCGGACAAACTGAAGCTTTCTTT
TRBJ1-1	15	few	TRBV30	NA	CAWSPWGGLNTEAFF	TGTGCCTGGAGCCCATGGGGGGGGTTAAACACTGAAGCTTTCTTT
TRBJ2-7	13	NA	TRBV7-6	TRBD1	CASSCGTGYEQYF	TGTGCCAGCAGCTGCGGGACAGGGTACGAGCAGTACTTC
TRBJ2-7	11	many	TRBV19	NA	CATEEGYEQYF	TGTGCAACGGAGGAAGGTTACGAGCAGTACTTC
TRBJ1-1	16	NA	TRBV28	NA	CVSSPYLQGHSTEAFF	TGTGTCAGCAGTCCATACTTACAGGGCCACTCCACTGAAGCTTTCTTT
TRBJ2-7	13	many	TRBV7-9	NA	CASSLVSTYEQYF	TGTGCCAGCAGCTTAGTTAGTACCTACGAGCAGTACTTC
TRBJ2-3	14	many	TRBV27	NA	CASSVLGRTDTQYF	TGTGCCAGCAGTGTCCTCGGCCGCACAGATACGCAGTATTTT
TRBJ2-3	13	many	TRBV29-1	NA	CSVGEESTDTQYF	TGCAGCGTTGGAGAGGAAAGCACAGATACGCAGTATTTT
TRBJ2-4	18	NA	TRBV7-2	NA	CASSLASPGQPMTNIQYF	TGTGCCAGCAGCTTAGCGTCCCCTGGACAGCCGATGACGAACATTCAGTACTTC
TRBJ2-3	15	many	TRBV7-9	NA	CASSLVTGNTDTQYF	TGTGCCAGCAGCTTAGTGACCGGAAACACAGATACGCAGTATTTT
TRBJ1-5	15	many	TRBV28	NA	CASSGPTVSNQPQHF	TGTGCCAGCAGTGGCCCTACAGTTAGCAATCAGCCCCAGCATTTT
TRBJ1-4	15	few	TRBV12-3/TRBV12-4	NA	CASRHRGRRDEKLFF	TGTGCCAGCAGACATCGAGGGCGGCGTGATGAAAAACTGTTTTTT
TRBJ1-1	14	NA	TRBV11-2	TRBD1	CASRRQGWETEAFF	TGTGCCAGCAGGCGACAGGGTTGGGAGACTGAAGCTTTCTTT
TRBJ1-2	14	few	TRBV29-1	NA	CSVDEAGTIKVDTF	TGCAGCGTTGACGAAGCAGGGACCATAAAGGTGGACACCTTC
TRBJ1-2	13	NA	TRBV20-1	NA	CSGREQAHYGYTF	TGCAGTGGCAGGGAACAGGCCCACTATGGCTACACCTTC
TRBJ2-7	14	few	TRBV7-9	TRBD2	CASSDGLAGYEQYF	TGTGCCAGCAGCGACGGACTAGCGGGATACGAGCAGTACTTC
TRBJ2-3	14	NA	TRBV4-1	NA	CASSQDGNTDTQYF	TGCGCCAGCAGCCAAGACGGCAACACAGATACGCAGTATTTT
TRBJ2-5	15	few	TRBV4-1	NA	CASSQYMGLQETQYF	TGCGCCAGCAGCCAATACATGGGATTACAAGAGACCCAGTACTTC
TRBJ2-1	13	few	TRBV19	NA	CASRTGVYNEQFF	TGTGCCAGTAGGACGGGAGTCTACAATGAGCAGTTCTTC
TRBJ1-1	16	NA	TRBV7-9	NA	CASSQDSAPRGTEAFF	TGTGCCAGCAGCCAGGACAGCGCCCCGCGGGGCACTGAAGCTTTCTTT